The 11 T cell receptor beta chains below come from one sample, sequenced in a study of cytomegalovirus exposure and HLA in healthy donors. In the PCR, 60 Vbeta and 13 Jbeta primers were used. Profiled with immunoSEQ multiplex PCR; TCRdb holds only in-frame clones, not every one. The data contain 200,000 or so clones, about four fifths of them seen just once; the ten biggest clones take up around 6.1%. Specimen: PBMCs. The receptors stem from a woman aged 25 to 39 in good health and CMV-seropositive.

The chain links TRBV5-1 to TRBJ2-7; 8 nucleotides line up with TRBD2. Per germline, CDR1 SGHRS and CDR2 YFSETQ. The CDR3 is made up of 15 amino acids. With 2 bases clipped from V and 4 bases from J, the junction kept 8 bases outside the gene matches. The CDR3, as DNA: TGCGCCAGCAGCTTCTCGGGAGGGCCTCTTTACGAGCAGTACTTC. This encodes CASSFSGGPLYEQYF.

Concerning this clone itself: One end of the junction fails to match germline, which may point to a read error. The chain links TRBV7-2 to TRBJ2-1; TRBD2 matches at 9 bases. Germline V gives CDR1 SGHTA, CDR2 FQGNSA. This CDR3 is built from 15 residues. The CDR3 coding sequence is TGTGCCAGCAGCTTAAGGCGGGGGGGCTACGATGAGCAGTTCTTC. Protein: CASSLRRGGYDEQFF.

This chain connects TRBV15 to TRBJ2-7; D possibly corresponds to TRBD2 (5 bases). The V end was cut by 6 bases, the J end by 2 bases, with 14 bases between. Per the germline V gene, CDR1 is LNHNV and CDR2 is YYDKDF (reference sequence). This CDR3 comprises 14 residues. The CDR3, as DNA: TGTGCCACCAGTACCGGACTTAGTACCTACGAGCAGTACTTC. As protein: CATSTGLSTYEQYF.

The rearrangement uses TRBV6-1 and TRBJ1-5; D call uncertain. V lost 3 bases and J lost 5, with 11 bases in between. This CDR3 contains 14 residues. The germline V gene has CDR1 MNHNS and CDR2 SASEGT. CDR3 nucleotides: TGTGCCAGCAGTGATAACCGGGGATATCAGCCCCAGCATTTT. Translation: CASSDNRGYQPQHF.

With regard to this clone: A junction end diverges from the germline sequence, so it may reflect a read error. The chain uses TRBV29-1 and TRBJ1-4; D possibly corresponds to TRBD1 (6 bases). CDR1 is SQVTM and CDR2 is ANQGSEA in the germline V gene. The CDR3 totals 13 residues. CDR3 DNA sequence: TGCAGCGTTAAAGACAGGCTTAATGAAAAACTGTTTTTT. Protein sequence: CSVKDRLNEKLFF. Looking up the rest from reference TRBV29-1 and TRBJ1-4 gives the full variable domain: SAVISQKPSRDICQRGTSLTIQCQVDSQVTMMFWYRQQPGQSLTLIATANQGSEATYESGFVIDKFPISRPNLTFSTLTVSNMSPEDSSIYLCSVKDRLNEKLFFGSGTQLSVL.

This rearrangement joins TRBV10-3 to TRBJ1-5; D is undetermined. The CDR3 has 15 residues. The V and J ends lost 0 bases and 4 bases respectively, with 10 bases between them. The germline CDR1 and CDR2 sequences are ENHRY and SYGVKD. The CDR3 loop is CAISESIGENQPQHF. CDR3 nucleotide sequence: TGTGCCATCAGTGAGTCTATCGGGGAAAATCAGCCCCAGCATTTT.

This clone was detected a few times. The CDR3 loop is CASWAGEQYF. The CDR3 nucleotides read TGTGCCAGCTGGGCGGGCGAGCAGTACTTC. This chain uses TRBV2 with TRBJ2-7; D is perhaps TRBD2 (5 bases). CDR3 size: 10 residues. Per germline, CDR1 SNHLY and CDR2 FYNNEI. V gave up 8 bases and J gave up 6 bases, with 8 bases separating them.

This clone was picked up a small number of times. J is TRBJ1-5 and V is TRBV6-5; D uncertain. CDR1 MNHEY and CDR2 SVGAGI come from the germline V gene. CDR3 length: 13 amino acids. Deletions cut 8 bases from V and 3 bases from J, with 11 bases between. The CDR3 sequence: CASGPSPNQPQHF. The CDR3 DNA follows: TGTGCCAGCGGCCCATCCCCCAATCAGCCCCAGCATTTT.

The rearrangement uses TRBV4-2 and TRBJ2-1; 13 bases fit TRBD2. The CDR3 spans 19 residues. From germline, CDR1 is LGHNA and CDR2 YNFKEQ. The ends lost 0 bases at V and 5 bases at J; junction bases unmatched: 10. CDR3 bases: TGTGCCAGCAGCCAAGATCTGGCGACTAGCGGGAGGTGGAACAATGAGCAGTTCTTC. Its protein is CASSQDLATSGRWNNEQFF.

There are a few counts of this clone. The V gene is TRBV4-1, the J gene TRBJ2-3; possibly TRBD1 for D (5 bases). Germline V CDR1 and CDR2: MGHRA, YSYEKL. This CDR3 is built from 15 residues. Deletions cut 4 bases from V and 0 bases from J, with 11 bases between. The CDR3 nucleotides are TGCGCCAGCAGCCTATTCCAGGGAAGCACAGATACGCAGTATTTT. Residues: CASSLFQGSTDTQYF.

The V and J genes are TRBV28 and TRBJ1-4; 8 positions agree with TRBD1. The germline V gene encodes CDR1 MDHEN and CDR2 SYDVKM. The V and J ends lost 5 bases and 7 bases, in that order; junction bases with no gene match: 9. The CDR3 spans 15 residues. CDR3 DNA sequence: TGTGCCAGCAGTATGGACAGGGTCCTTACTGAAAAACTGTTTTTT. This encodes CASSMDRVLTEKLFF.